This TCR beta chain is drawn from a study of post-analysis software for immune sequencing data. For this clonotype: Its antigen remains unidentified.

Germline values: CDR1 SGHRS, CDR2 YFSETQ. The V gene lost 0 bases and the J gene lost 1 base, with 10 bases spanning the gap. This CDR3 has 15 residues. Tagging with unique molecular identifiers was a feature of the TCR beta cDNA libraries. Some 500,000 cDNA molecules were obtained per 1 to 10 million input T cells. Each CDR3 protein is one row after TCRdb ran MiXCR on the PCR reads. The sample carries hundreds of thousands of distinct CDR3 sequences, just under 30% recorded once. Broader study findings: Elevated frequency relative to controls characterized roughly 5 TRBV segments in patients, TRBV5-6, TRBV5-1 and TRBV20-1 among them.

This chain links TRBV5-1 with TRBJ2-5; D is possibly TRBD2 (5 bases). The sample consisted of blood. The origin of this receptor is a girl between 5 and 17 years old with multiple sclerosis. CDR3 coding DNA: TGCGCCAGCAGCTTGGCCGAGGGTAGCCAAGAGACCCAGTACTTC. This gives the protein CASSLAEGSQETQYF.